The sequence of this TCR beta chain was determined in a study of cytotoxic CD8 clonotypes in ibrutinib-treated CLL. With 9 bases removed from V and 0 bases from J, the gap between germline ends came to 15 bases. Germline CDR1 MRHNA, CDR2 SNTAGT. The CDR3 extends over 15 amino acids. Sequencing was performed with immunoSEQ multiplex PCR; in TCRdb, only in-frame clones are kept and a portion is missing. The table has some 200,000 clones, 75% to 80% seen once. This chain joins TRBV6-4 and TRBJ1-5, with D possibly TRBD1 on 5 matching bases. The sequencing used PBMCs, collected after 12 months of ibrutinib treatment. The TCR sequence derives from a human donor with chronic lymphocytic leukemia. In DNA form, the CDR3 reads TGTGCCAGTCTGCGGGGCGGGTATAGCAATCAGCCCCAGCATTTT. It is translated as CASLRGGYSNQPQHF.